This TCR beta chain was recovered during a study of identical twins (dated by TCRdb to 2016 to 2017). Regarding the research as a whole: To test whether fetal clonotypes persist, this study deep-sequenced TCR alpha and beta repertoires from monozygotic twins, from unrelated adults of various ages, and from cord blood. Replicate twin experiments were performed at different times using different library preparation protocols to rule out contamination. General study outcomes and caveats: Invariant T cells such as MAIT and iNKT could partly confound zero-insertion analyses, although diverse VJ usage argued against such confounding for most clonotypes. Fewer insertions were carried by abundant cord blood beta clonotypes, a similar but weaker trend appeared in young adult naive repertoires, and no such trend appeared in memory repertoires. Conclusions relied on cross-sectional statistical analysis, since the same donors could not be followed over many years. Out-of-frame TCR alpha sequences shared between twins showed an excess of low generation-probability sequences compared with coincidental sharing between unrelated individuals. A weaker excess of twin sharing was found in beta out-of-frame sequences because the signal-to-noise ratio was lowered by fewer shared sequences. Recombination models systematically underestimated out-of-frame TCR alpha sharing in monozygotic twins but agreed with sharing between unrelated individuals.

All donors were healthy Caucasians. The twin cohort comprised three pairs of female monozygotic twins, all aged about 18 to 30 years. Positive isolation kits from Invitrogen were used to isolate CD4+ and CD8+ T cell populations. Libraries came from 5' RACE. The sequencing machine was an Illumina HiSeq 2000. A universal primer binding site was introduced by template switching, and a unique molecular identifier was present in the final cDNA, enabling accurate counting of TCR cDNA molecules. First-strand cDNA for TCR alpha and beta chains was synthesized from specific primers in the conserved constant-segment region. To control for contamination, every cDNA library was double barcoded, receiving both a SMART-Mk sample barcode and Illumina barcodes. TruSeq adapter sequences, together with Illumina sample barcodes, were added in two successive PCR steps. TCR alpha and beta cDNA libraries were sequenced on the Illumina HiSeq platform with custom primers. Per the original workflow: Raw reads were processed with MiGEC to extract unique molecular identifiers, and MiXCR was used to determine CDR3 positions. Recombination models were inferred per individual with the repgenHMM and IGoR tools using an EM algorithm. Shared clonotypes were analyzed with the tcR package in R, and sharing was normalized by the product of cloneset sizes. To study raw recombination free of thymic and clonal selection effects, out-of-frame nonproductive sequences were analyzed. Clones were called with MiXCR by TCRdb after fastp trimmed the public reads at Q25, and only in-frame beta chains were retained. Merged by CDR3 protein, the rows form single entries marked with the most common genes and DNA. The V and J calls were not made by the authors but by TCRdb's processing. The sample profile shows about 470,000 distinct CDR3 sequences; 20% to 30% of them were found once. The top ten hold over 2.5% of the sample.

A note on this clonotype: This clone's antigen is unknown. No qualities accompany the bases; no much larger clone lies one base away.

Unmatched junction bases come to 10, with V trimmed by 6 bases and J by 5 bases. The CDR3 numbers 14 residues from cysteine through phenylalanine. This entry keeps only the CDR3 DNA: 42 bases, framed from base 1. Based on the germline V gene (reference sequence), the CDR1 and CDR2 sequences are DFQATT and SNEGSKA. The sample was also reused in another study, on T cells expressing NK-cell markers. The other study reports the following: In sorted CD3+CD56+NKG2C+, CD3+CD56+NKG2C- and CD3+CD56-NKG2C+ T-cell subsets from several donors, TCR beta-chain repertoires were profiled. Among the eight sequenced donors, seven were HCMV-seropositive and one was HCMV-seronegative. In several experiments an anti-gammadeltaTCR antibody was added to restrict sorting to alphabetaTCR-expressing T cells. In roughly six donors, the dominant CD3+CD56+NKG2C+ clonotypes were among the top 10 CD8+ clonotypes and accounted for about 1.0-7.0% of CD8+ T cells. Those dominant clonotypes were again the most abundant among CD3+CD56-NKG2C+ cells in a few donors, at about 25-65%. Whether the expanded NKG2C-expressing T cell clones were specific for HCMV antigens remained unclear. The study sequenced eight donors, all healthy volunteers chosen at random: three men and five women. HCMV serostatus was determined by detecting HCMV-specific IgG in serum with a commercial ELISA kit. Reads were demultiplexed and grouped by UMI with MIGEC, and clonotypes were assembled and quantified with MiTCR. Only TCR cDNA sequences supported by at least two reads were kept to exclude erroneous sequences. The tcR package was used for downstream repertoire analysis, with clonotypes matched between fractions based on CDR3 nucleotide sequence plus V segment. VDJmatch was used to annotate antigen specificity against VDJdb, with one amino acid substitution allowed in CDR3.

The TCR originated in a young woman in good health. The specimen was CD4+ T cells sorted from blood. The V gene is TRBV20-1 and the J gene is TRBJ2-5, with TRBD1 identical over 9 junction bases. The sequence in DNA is TGCAGTGCGAGACAGGGGGGCGCCCCGGAGACCCAGTACTTC. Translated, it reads CSARQGGAPETQYF.